Listed here is a single T cell receptor (beta chain). What it binds is unknown. This specimen belongs to a study of T-cell memory formation after mild COVID-19. 5'RACE, which relied on constant-segment primers, yielded TCR alpha and TCR beta cDNA libraries carrying sample barcodes and UMIs. MiXCR, run by TCRdb on the 5' RACE reads, gives a single entry per CDR3 protein. The repertoire holds 380,000 or so distinct CDR3 sequences, with 13% to 15% as singletons. The V end lost 1 base, the J end lost 5 bases, and 11 bases lay between the germline ends. The CDR3 has 14 amino acids. In germline, CDR1 is SGHAT, CDR2 FQNNGV. Findings of the study overall: Day 15 to 85 contracting clones showed balanced CD4/CD8; later expanders leaned CD4+. Contracting CD4+ clones were located mainly in CM and EM, and CD8+ clones in EMRA.

The TCR originated in a man younger than 35 who had mild COVID-19 (a few samples of this study predate the infection). Cell type and time point are not known. The rearrangement uses TRBV11-2 and TRBJ1-1; D is ambiguous. The sequenced material came from PBMCs or a T cell subset sorted from them (not recorded which). As DNA, the CDR3 is TGTGCCAGCAGCTTAGTTCCGTCGACGACTGAAGCTTTCTTT. Translation gives CASSLVPSTTEAFF. Filled out from reference TRBV11-2 and TRBJ1-1, the complete variable domain reads EAGVAQSPRYKIIEKRQSVAFWCNPISGHATLYWYQQILGQGPKLLIQFQNNGVVDDSQLPKDRFSAERLKGVDSTLKIQPAKLEDSAVYLCASSLVPSTTEAFFGQGTRLTVV.